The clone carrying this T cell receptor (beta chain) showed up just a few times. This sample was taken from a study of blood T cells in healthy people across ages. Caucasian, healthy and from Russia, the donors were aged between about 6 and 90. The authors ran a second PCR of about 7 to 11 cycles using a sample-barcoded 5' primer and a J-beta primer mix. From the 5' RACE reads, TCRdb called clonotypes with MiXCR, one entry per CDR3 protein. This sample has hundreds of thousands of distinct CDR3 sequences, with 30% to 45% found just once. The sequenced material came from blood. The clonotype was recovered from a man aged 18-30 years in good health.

The CDR3 sequence is CASTAPDSYEQYF. The CDR3 DNA is TGTGCCAGCACCGCCCCGGACTCCTACGAGCAGTACTTC. J is TRBJ2-7 and V is TRBV6-1; D remains unclear. This CDR3 is 13 amino acids long. V gave up 7 bases and J gave up 0 bases, with 10 bases separating them. Germline CDR1 and CDR2: MNHNS and SASEGT.